The 2 T cell receptor beta chains below come from one sample, sequenced in a study of blood T cells in healthy people across ages. The second PCR ran about 6 to 11 cycles with a sample-barcoded 5' primer and J-beta primers. TCRdb reprocessed the 5' RACE reads with MiXCR, giving one entry per CDR3 protein. The table lists roughly 560,000 distinct CDR3 sequences, about 24% of them singletons, with 8.5% to 9.5% in the top ten. The sample was also linked to a second study, of T cells of mothers and their children.

The sequenced sample was blood. The receptors derive from a boy aged 5-17 years in good health.

This clonotype has a handful of counts. This chain's CDR3 is CASSSWTAWDEQFF. CDR3 nucleotides: TGTGCCAGCAGTTCATGGACAGCCTGGGATGAGCAGTTCTTC. This rearrangement joins TRBV12-3 or TRBV12-4 to TRBJ2-1, with D perhaps TRBD1 (6 bases). The V gene lost 4 bases and the J gene lost 8 bases, with 15 bases spanning the gap. This CDR3 region has 14 residues.

The rearrangement joins TRBV12-3 or TRBV12-4 to TRBJ2-5, with 11 bases matching TRBD1. The DNA end favors TRBJ2-7, so the J call may be wrong. The length of the CDR3 is 16 residues. The CDR3 is CASNGQGAACENEQYV. The DNA for the CDR3 is TGTGCCAGCAACGGACAGGGGGCAGCTTGCGAGAACGAGCAGTACGTC.